A single sample gave rise to the 20 T cell receptor beta chains below, sequenced in a study of blood T cell repertoires in COVID-19. Generated by immunoSEQ multiplex PCR, the TCRdb table keeps only in-frame clones and is missing some. The sample consists of about 260,000 clones, around 90% of them appearing once. The sample was PBMCs or T cells enriched from blood (not recorded which). These receptors came from a woman between 50 and 59 years old who had recovered from COVID-19.

This clone was found a few times. V gene TRBV7-2 combines with J gene TRBJ2-2, with unresolved D. The CDR3 runs to 15 residues. Germline CDR1 is SGHTA and CDR2 is FQGNSA. Deletions cut 7 bases from V and 0 bases from J, with 12 bases between. The CDR3 DNA follows: TGTGCCAGCACCCTTGGGCTCCCGAACACCGGGGAGCTGTTTTTT. Residues: CASTLGLPNTGELFF.

The chain links TRBV15 to TRBJ2-7, with D possibly matching TRBD1 (6 bases). Germline V gene data show CDR1 as LNHNV and CDR2 as YYDKDF (reference sequence). Between the trimmed V and J ends, which lost 5 bases and 2 bases, there was a span of 13 bases. The CDR3 length is 14 residues. The CDR3 loop reads CATSLRTETYEQYF. CDR3 DNA sequence: TGTGCCACCAGCCTCCGGACAGAAACCTACGAGCAGTACTTC.

This clone was picked up one time. This chain links TRBV28 with TRBJ2-3; 7 nucleotides align to TRBD2. CDR3 length: 16 amino acids. V dropped 7 bases and J dropped 1; count of bases not matched to a gene: 11. CDR1 is MDHEN and CDR2 is SYDVKM in the germline V gene. For the CDR3, the DNA is TGTGCCAGCACCCCGGGAGCGGGGCTTGGCACAGATACGCAGTATTTT. Translating it yields CASTPGAGLGTDTQYF.

This clone came up once. This chain uses TRBV19 with TRBJ2-2; D might be TRBD2 (6 bases). The germline gives CDR1 LNHDA, CDR2 SQIVND (reference sequence). V was pared by 5 bases and J by 4 bases, with 26 bases between. CDR3 length equals 19 residues. CDR3 sequence (DNA): TGTGCCAGTAGTCAGGCCGGGAGCGGTCGGGGGAGAGGCACCGGGGAGCTGTTTTTT. This codes for CASSQAGSGRGRGTGELFF.

This clone was detected once. The chain is built from TRBV6-2 or TRBV6-3 and TRBJ1-2; no clear D gene. This CDR3 contains 13 residues. V lost 3 bases and J 8 bases, leaving 13 bases between the germline ends. Germline CDR1 MNHEY, CDR2 SVGEGT. The CDR3 loop is CASSYDRARGYTF. The CDR3, as DNA: TGTGCCAGCAGTTATGACCGCGCGCGGGGCTACACCTTC.

The rearrangement uses TRBV4-2 and TRBJ1-1; no firm D call. V was cut by 0 bases and J by 0 bases, with 5 bases left in between. This CDR3 contains 14 residues. Germline CDR1 LGHNA, CDR2 YNFKEQ. The CDR3 region is CASSQDYMNTEAFF. CDR3 sequence (DNA): TGTGCCAGCAGCCAAGATTATATGAACACTGAAGCTTTCTTT.

The chain is built from TRBV11-3 and TRBJ2-7; a possible D gene is TRBD1 (6 bases). The CDR3 has 15 residues. The germline V gene encodes CDR1 SGHNT and CDR2 YENEEA. V gave up 6 bases and J gave up 2 bases, with 17 bases separating them. The CDR3 here is CASSSSRGETYEQYF. The DNA for the CDR3 is TGTGCCAGCAGTAGTTCCAGGGGTGAGACCTACGAGCAGTACTTC.

This clone was picked up one time. V gene TRBV30 combines with J gene TRBJ1-2; 8 bases line up with TRBD1. Germline CDR1 and CDR2: GTSNPN and SVGIG (reference sequence). This CDR3 is built from 13 residues. V gave up 2 bases and J gave up 5 bases; unmatched junction bases: 4. The CDR3 DNA reads as TGTGCCTGGAGTCAGACAGGGGAGTATGGCTACACCTTC. It is translated as CAWSQTGEYGYTF.

This rearrangement joins TRBV27 to TRBJ1-5; possibly TRBD1 for D (6 bases). CDR3 size: 13 residues. CDR1 and CDR2 (germline): MNHEY, SMNVEV (reference sequence). V was shortened by 6 bases and J by 7 bases, with 13 bases between the two germline ends. CDR3 in DNA: TGTGCCAGCAGCACAGGGTATCGGCAGCCCCAGCATTTT. This translates into CASSTGYRQPQHF.

The V and J genes are TRBV24-1 and TRBJ1-2; D ambiguous. Germline loops: CDR1 KGHDR, CDR2 SFDVKD. The CDR3 extends over 15 amino acids. The V end was cut by 3 bases, the J end by 3 bases, with 13 bases between. The CDR3 DNA reads as TGTGCCACCAGTGATAGCAGTTTCGGAGACTATGGCTACACCTTC. Protein: CATSDSSFGDYGYTF.

This clone was detected only a few times. J is TRBJ1-6 and V is TRBV11-2, with 10 bases identical to TRBD1. Unmatched junction bases numbered 9, after V lost 6 bases and J lost 7 bases. This CDR3 spans 16 amino acids. Germline V CDR1 and CDR2: SGHAT, FQNNGV. CDR3 protein: CASRRGTGEGNSPLHF. CDR3 nucleotide sequence: TGTGCCAGCAGACGAGGGACAGGGGAAGGAAATTCACCCCTCCACTTT.

The V call is TRBV7-3, the J call TRBJ2-5; 9 nucleotides match TRBD2. Per germline, CDR1 SGHTA and CDR2 FQGTGA. V trimming: 2 bases; J trimming: 4 bases; junction bases outside the gene matches: 5. The CDR3 is 15 amino acids. CDR3 nucleotide sequence: TGTGCCAGCAGCTTAGGTGGAGCGGGAGGAGAGACCCAGTACTTC. Translating gives CASSLGGAGGETQYF. Using reference TRBV7-3 and TRBJ2-5 for the parts outside the CDR3, the full variable domain is GAGVSQTPSNKVTEKGKYVELRCDPISGHTALYWYRQSLGQGPEFLIYFQGTGAADDSGLPNDRFFAVRPEGSVSTLKIQRTERGDSAVYLCASSLGGAGGETQYFGPGTRLLVL.

This chain links TRBV10-3 with TRBJ1-2; 10 bases match TRBD1. Germline assignment: CDR1 ENHRY and CDR2 SYGVKD. The length of the CDR3 is 14 residues. V dropped 6 bases and J dropped 1; count of bases not matched to a gene: 2. The CDR3 sequence: CAIRGQGGNYGYTF. The CDR3, as DNA: TGTGCCATCAGAGGACAGGGGGGTAACTATGGCTACACCTTC.

This clone has a single count. The CDR3 sequence: CASSYSRGNNSPLHF. CDR3 sequence (DNA): TGTGCCAGCAGTTACTCGAGAGGGAATAATTCACCCCTCCACTTT. The genes are TRBV6-5 and TRBJ1-6; D gene unclear. This CDR3 has 15 amino acids. V was shortened by 0 bases and J by 5 bases, with 8 bases between the two germline ends. CDR1 is MNHEY and CDR2 is SVGAGI in the germline V gene.

The chain links TRBV7-2 to TRBJ1-2; a possible D gene is TRBD1 (5 bases). CDR3 length equals 13 residues. From germline, CDR1 is SGHTA and CDR2 FQGNSA. Trimming took 1 base from V and 4 from J, leaving 7 bases between them. The CDR3 loop is CASSLDRSYGYTF. The CDR3 DNA follows: TGTGCCAGCAGCTTAGACAGGTCCTATGGCTACACCTTC.

This chain uses TRBV9 with TRBJ1-5; 7 positions agree with TRBD1. The CDR3 extends over 14 amino acids. Germline V gene lookup returns CDR1 SGDLS and CDR2 YYNGEE. The V segment lost 5 bases and the J segment 4 bases; nucleotides outside the gene matches: 6. The CDR3, as DNA: TGTGCCAGCAGTCCGGGGACAGAGAATCAGCCCCAGCATTTT. It yields the protein CASSPGTENQPQHF. The whole variable domain, remainder taken from reference TRBV9 and TRBJ1-5, is DSGVTQTPKHLITATGQRVTLRCSPRSGDLSVYWYQQSLDQGLQFLIQYYNGEERAKGNILERFSAQQFPDLHSELNLSSLELGDSALYFCASSPGTENQPQHFGDGTRLSIL.

The gene calls are TRBV28 and TRBJ2-1, with 7 nucleotides matching TRBD1. The CDR3 consists of 18 residues. Germline V gives CDR1 MDHEN, CDR2 SYDVKM. V was pared by 5 bases and J by 0 bases, with 13 bases of the junction left unmatched. CDR3 sequence reads: CASSPQPGQRFSYNEQFF. The CDR3 nucleotides read TGTGCCAGCAGTCCACAGCCGGGACAGAGGTTCTCCTACAATGAGCAGTTCTTC.

V usage is TRBV7-2 and J usage is TRBJ2-5; TRBD2 might be the D (5 bases). Germline lookup yields CDR1 SGHTA and CDR2 FQGNSA. Trimming stripped 4 bases from V and 3 bases from J, with 18 bases between. This CDR3 is 16 amino acids long. The CDR3 DNA is TGTGCCAGCAGCTCCATACTAGAAACTGGGAAAGAGACCCAGTACTTC. Protein product: CASSSILETGKETQYF.

The rearrangement links TRBV19 to TRBJ1-1; D is unclear. Germline V gene data show CDR1 as LNHDA and CDR2 as SQIVND (reference sequence). CDR3 length: 16 residues. The V and J ends lost 5 bases and 1 base respectively, with 17 bases between them. Here the CDR3 DNA reads TGTGCCAGTAGTGCCCGAGGTGAGGGAAGGAACACTGAAGCTTTCTTT. It yields the protein CASSARGEGRNTEAFF.

This clone was counted once. The gene calls are TRBV6-2 or TRBV6-3 and TRBJ2-1; tentatively, D is TRBD1 or TRBD2 (7 bases each). The germline V gene encodes CDR1 MNHEY and CDR2 SVGEGT. The ends were cut back, 6 bases at V and 4 bases at J, with 13 bases in the middle. The CDR3 extends over 14 amino acids. The CDR3 DNA reads TGTGCCAGCAGCCAGGGGGGGTTATACAATGAGCAGTTCTTC. It is translated as CASSQGGLYNEQFF.